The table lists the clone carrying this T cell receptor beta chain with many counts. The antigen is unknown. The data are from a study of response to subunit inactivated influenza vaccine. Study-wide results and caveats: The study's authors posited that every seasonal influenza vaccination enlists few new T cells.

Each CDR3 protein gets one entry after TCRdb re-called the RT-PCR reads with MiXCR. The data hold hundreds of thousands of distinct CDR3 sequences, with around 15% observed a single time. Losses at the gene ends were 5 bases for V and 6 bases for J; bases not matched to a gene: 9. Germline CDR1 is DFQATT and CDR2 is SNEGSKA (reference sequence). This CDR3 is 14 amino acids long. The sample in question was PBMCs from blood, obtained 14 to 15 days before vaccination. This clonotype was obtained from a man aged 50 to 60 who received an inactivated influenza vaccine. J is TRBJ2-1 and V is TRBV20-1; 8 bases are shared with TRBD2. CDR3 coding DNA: TGCAGTGCTGAAATAGCGGGAAGCGGCAATGAGCAGTTCTTC. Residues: CSAEIAGSGNEQFF.